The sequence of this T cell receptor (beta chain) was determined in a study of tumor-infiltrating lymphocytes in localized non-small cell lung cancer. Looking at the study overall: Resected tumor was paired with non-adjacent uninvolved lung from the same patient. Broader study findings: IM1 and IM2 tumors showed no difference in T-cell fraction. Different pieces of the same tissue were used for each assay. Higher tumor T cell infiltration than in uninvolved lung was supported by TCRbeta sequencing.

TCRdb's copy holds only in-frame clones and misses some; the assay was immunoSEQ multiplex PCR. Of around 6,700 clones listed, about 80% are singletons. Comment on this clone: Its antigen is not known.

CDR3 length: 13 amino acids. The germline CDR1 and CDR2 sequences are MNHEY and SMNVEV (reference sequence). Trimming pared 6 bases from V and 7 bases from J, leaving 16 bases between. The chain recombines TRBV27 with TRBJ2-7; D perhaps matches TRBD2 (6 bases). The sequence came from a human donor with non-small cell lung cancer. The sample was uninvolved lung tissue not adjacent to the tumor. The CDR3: CASRATGTLEQYF. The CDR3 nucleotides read TGTGCCAGCAGAGCAACCGGGACTTTGGAGCAGTACTTC.